Following are 8 T cell receptor beta chains from one sample sequenced in a study of PD-1 blockade in mismatch repair-deficient tumors. TCRdb's table, derived via immunoSEQ multiplex PCR, lists solely in-frame clones and lacks some. The data hold 100,000 to 150,000 clones, with about 88% observed a single time. The sequences come from peripheral blood, collected 44 weeks after starting pembrolizumab. The receptor set was obtained from an adult with mismatch repair-deficient cancer.

The J gene is TRBJ1-2, the V gene TRBV2, with 10 bases aligning to TRBD1. The CDR3 has 13 amino acids. Looked up from germline, CDR1 is SNHLY and CDR2 is FYNNEI. V trimming: 5 bases; J trimming: 6 bases; junction bases outside the gene matches: 3. The DNA of the CDR3 is TGTGCCAGCAGTAGACAGGGGGCCAATGGCTACACCTTC. Its translation: CASSRQGANGYTF.

The chain has TRBV6-1 and TRBJ2-4; 8 bases fit TRBD2. After removal of 3 bases from V and 2 bases from J, the junction contained 12 bases not matched to a gene. Germline CDR1 reads MNHNS; CDR2 reads SASEGT. The CDR3 sequence is 18 residues long. The CDR3 here is CASSDRAGALFPKNIQYF. CDR3 in DNA: TGTGCCAGCAGTGATCGAGCGGGAGCGCTCTTTCCCAAAAACATTCAGTACTTC.

The rearrangement links TRBV28 to TRBJ1-5; no reliable D call. Trimming cost V 5 bases and J 2 bases, with 10 bases left between them. Germline-derived CDR1 and CDR2 are MDHEN and SYDVKM. There are 14 residues in the CDR3. In DNA form, the CDR3 reads TGTGCCAGCAGTATTTCCCGGGGCAATCAGCCCCAGCATTTT. Encoded protein: CASSISRGNQPQHF.

The chain joins TRBV4-1 to TRBJ2-1; D is unclear. Germline V gene data show CDR1 as MGHRA and CDR2 as YSYEKL. CDR3 length equals 13 residues. V was pared by 5 bases and J by 6 bases, with 11 bases between. The CDR3 region has the DNA TGCGCCAGCAGCAACCGACTCTTCAATGAGCAGTTCTTC. Protein product: CASSNRLFNEQFF.

This clone turned up a few times. V gene TRBV4-2 combines with J gene TRBJ1-1, with D perhaps TRBD1 (5 bases). Germline-derived CDR1 and CDR2 are LGHNA and YNFKEQ. The CDR3 contains 16 residues. Trimming left V 2 bases short and J 0 bases short, with 13 bases between. CDR3 residues: CASSQPRDGMNTEAFF. CDR3 nucleotides: TGTGCCAGCAGCCAACCTCGGGACGGGATGAACACTGAAGCTTTCTTT.

This chain links TRBV28 with TRBJ2-5; D is unclear. Germline V gene data show CDR1 as MDHEN and CDR2 as SYDVKM. Trimming removed 4 bases at V and 1 base at J, with 10 bases between. The CDR3 runs 14 residues. CDR3 in DNA: TGTGCCAGCAGTTATAAACAGCCCCAAGAGACCCAGTACTTC. Translating it yields CASSYKQPQETQYF.

This clone was seen more than once but under ten times. The gene calls are TRBV12-5 and TRBJ1-5; D unclear. Trimming took 5 bases from V and 5 from J, leaving 10 bases between them. The V gene's germline CDR1 is LGHNT and CDR2 FRNRAP. The CDR3 extends over 13 amino acids. The CDR3 here is CASGHRTDQPQHF. Written as DNA, the CDR3 is TGTGCTAGTGGTCACCGCACAGATCAGCCCCAGCATTTT.

This chain connects TRBV4-1 to TRBJ1-5, with 9 bases lining up with TRBD1. The CDR3 covers 15 residues. The V segment lost 4 bases and the J segment 6 bases; nucleotides outside the gene matches: 7. Germline V CDR1 and CDR2: MGHRA, YSYEKL. The CDR3 spells CASSPTGGNSQPQHF. CDR3 in DNA: TGCGCCAGCAGCCCAACAGGGGGCAACAGTCAGCCCCAGCATTTT.